This record concerns one T cell receptor beta chain sequence. Its antigen is not identified. The CDR3 loop spans 13 amino acids. The germline V gene encodes CDR1 MNHEY and CDR2 SMNVEV (reference sequence). Trimming cost V 3 bases and J 5 bases, with 8 bases left between them. This specimen belongs to a study of cytomegalovirus exposure and HLA in healthy donors. Profiling relied on immunoSEQ multiplex PCR, and the TCRdb table lists in-frame clones only, not all of them. The sample lists about 140,000 clones; 80% to 90% were seen once. Study observations and caveats: Researchers catalogued about 160 TCR beta chains as cytomegalovirus-associated.

Sequencing was performed on PBMCs. The chain joins TRBV27 to TRBJ2-1; possible D gene TRBD1, 5 bases. This clonotype was obtained from a man aged 18 to 29 in good health and CMV-seropositive. The CDR3 DNA reads TGTGCCAGCAGTTTGGGGCGGAACAATGAGCAGTTCTTC. It encodes CASSLGRNNEQFF.